The 2 T cell receptor beta chains in this list originate from one sample, sequenced in a study of identical twins. TCRdb independently ran MiXCR on the 5' RACE reads; one entry per CDR3 protein. The table has approximately 500,000 distinct CDR3 sequences, 20% to 30% seen once. The same specimen was also included in a second study, on T cells expressing NK-cell markers.

Sample: CD4+ T cells sorted from blood. All receptors come from a woman between 18 and 29 years old in good health.

V gene TRBV7-2 combines with J gene TRBJ2-7, with 7 positions matching TRBD1. The ends lost 3 bases at V and 3 bases at J; junction bases unmatched: 14. The CDR3 extends over 17 amino acids. Germline V CDR1 and CDR2: SGHTA, FQGNSA. CDR3 sequence (DNA): TGTGCCAGCAGCTTTCCTCTCAGGGGGTTAGTAAACTACGAGCAGTACTTC. This translates into CASSFPLRGLVNYEQYF.

This rearrangement joins TRBV5-6 to TRBJ2-1; no definite D call. This CDR3 is 15 amino acids long. Per germline, CDR1 SGHDT and CDR2 YYEEEE. V lost 2 bases, J lost 9 bases, and 18 bases lay in between. The CDR3 here is CASSFGSTRWAEQFF. The CDR3 nucleotides read TGTGCCAGCAGCTTTGGGTCTACCCGTTGGGCTGAGCAGTTCTTC.